The entry below describes one T cell receptor beta chain. Original data processing: Reference gene primers were amplified, and this amplification served to estimate nucleated cell counts. TCRdb keeps only in-frame clones here, not all; method: immunoSEQ multiplex PCR. The DNA gave D and trimming, while V, J and clone size come from that table. There are more than 90,000 clones in the sample; under 85% occur only once, and around 12% lies in the top ten. The source of the sample is a study of blood T cell repertoires in COVID-19. About the research overall: COVID-19 samples, acute and convalescent, were from the United States, Italy and Spain. From T cells, B-cell-depleted T cells, or PBMCs came the material, which was cDNA or gDNA.

The TCR sequence derives from a human donor in a cohort sampled during active COVID-19. Sequencing was performed on peripheral blood.

Written as DNA, the CDR3 is TGTGCCAGCAGCCCACTAGCGGGATTCTCCTACAATGAGCAGTTCTTC. It is translated as CASSPLAGFSYNEQFF. V usage is TRBV6-2 or TRBV6-3 and J usage is TRBJ2-1; TRBD2 aligns across 10 bases. The CDR3 runs 16 residues. Germline V lookup: CDR1 MNHEY, CDR2 SVGEGT. Germline trimming cut 6 bases from V and 0 bases from J; bases unmatched to any gene: 5.